The text below deals with one TCR beta chain. The antigen remains undetermined. This entry is derived from a study of CD4+ T cells in melanoma. CDR1 and CDR2 (germline): MNHEY, SVGAGI. The V gene end was trimmed by 5 bases and the J gene end by 13 bases; junction bases not matched to a gene: 9. The CDR3 is made up of 13 amino acids. Method: immunoSEQ multiplex PCR; TCRdb's copy keeps in-frame clones and lacks some. The sample consists of some 150,000 clones, around 90% of them appearing once. Regarding the study as a whole: A reported correlation linked neoantigen-specific CD4+ T cells to CD8+, macrophage and B cell function.

The origin of this receptor is a human donor with melanoma. This chain connects TRBV6-5 to TRBJ1-3, with 9 bases aligning to TRBD1. CDR3 amino acids: CASSPGTGTGIYF. The CDR3 coding sequence is TGTGCCAGCAGTCCCGGGACAGGGACGGGAATATATTTT.